These 28 T cell receptor beta chains were sequenced from one sample in a study of CD8+ T cells in alopecia areata (dated by TCRdb to 2017 to 2018). Preparation of the library involved the immunoSEQ multiplex PCR assay. RNA was extracted from all samples and reverse transcribed into cDNA as template for TCR sequencing. TCRdb mirrors the immuneACCESS table, restricted to in-frame sequences. Some clones are absent from its copies; in checked studies, under half trace to an unresolved V gene, and the reason for the others is unknown. The sample table records over 30,000 clones; 60% to 85% of these occur just once. The leading ten clones occupy about 20% of the sample. Sequenced: NKG2D-low CD8+ T cells sorted from blood. According to the study, the label for this sample's cell subset or site signals: sorted CD8+ NKG2D-low blood T cells. The receptors were sampled from a human donor with alopecia areata.

This chain links TRBV15 with TRBJ2-6; no firm D call. The V end lost 0 bases, the J end lost 2 bases, and 5 bases lay between the germline ends. This CDR3 comprises 15 residues. Germline CDR1 and CDR2: LNHNV and YYDKDF (reference sequence). CDR3 bases: TGTGCCACCAGCAGAGAACGGACTGGGGCCAACGTCCTGACTTTC. Encoded protein: CATSRERTGANVLTF. Combining the CDR3 with reference TRBV15 and TRBJ2-6 gives the whole variable domain DAMVIQNPRYQVTQFGKPVTLSCSQTLNHNVMYWYQQKSSQAPKLLFHYYDKDFNNEADTPDNFQSRRPNTSFCFLDIRSPGLGDTAMYLCATSRERTGANVLTFGAGSRLTVL.

Here the CDR3 DNA reads TGTGCCAGCATGTTACAGGGGGCAGCCGACAATGAGCAGTTCTTC. Protein: CASMLQGAADNEQFF. V gene TRBV6-5 combines with J gene TRBJ2-1; the match to TRBD1 covers 9 bases. The CDR3 has 15 amino acids. The junction had 9 bases not matched to a gene; V was cut back by 7 bases and J by 5 bases. Germline V gene sequence: CDR1 MNHEY, CDR2 SVGAGI.

The chain is built from TRBV5-1 and TRBJ2-1, with TRBD2 identical over 10 bases. This CDR3 spans 17 amino acids. The germline CDR1 and CDR2 sequences are SGHRS and YFSETQ. Trimming removed 0 bases from V and 2 bases from J; junction bases left unmatched: 5. The CDR3: CASSLGKRGGTYNEQFF. The DNA of the CDR3 is TGCGCCAGCAGCTTGGGAAAGCGGGGGGGAACCTACAATGAGCAGTTCTTC.

The chain couples TRBV4-3 to TRBJ2-6; no clear D. The CDR3 consists of 18 residues. The germline V gene has CDR1 LGHNA and CDR2 YSLEER. V dropped 0 bases and J dropped 0 bases, with 12 bases sitting between them. CDR3 amino acids: CASSQDHESPSGANVLTF. DNA of the CDR3: TGCGCCAGCAGCCAAGATCACGAGAGCCCCTCTGGGGCCAACGTCCTGACTTTC.

CDR3 residues: CASSDRGSVFYEQYF. The CDR3, as DNA: TGTGCCAGCAGTGACAGGGGTTCGGTTTTCTACGAGCAGTACTTC. The chain uses TRBV25-1 and TRBJ2-7, with D maybe TRBD1 (6 bases). CDR3 length equals 15 residues. V was trimmed by 3 bases and J by 3 bases, leaving 15 bases between them. Germline CDR1 and CDR2: MGHDK and SYGVNS.

The chain is built from TRBV7-2 and TRBJ2-7, with D uncertain. Per germline, CDR1 SGHTA and CDR2 FQGNSA. Trimming took off 3 bases at V and 3 bases at J, with 9 bases between the two ends. This CDR3 has 13 residues. The CDR3 DNA reads as TGTGCCAGCAGCTTTGGACGGTACTACGAGCAGTACTTC. This gives the protein CASSFGRYYEQYF.

This rearrangement joins TRBV19 to TRBJ2-6; 14 bases line up with TRBD2. J lost 2 bases, V lost 4 bases, and 7 bases had no gene match. The CDR3 spans 19 residues. The germline CDR1 and CDR2 sequences are LNHDA and SQIVND (reference sequence). The CDR3 DNA is TGTGCCAGTAGTAACGAGGGACTAGCGGGAGTAGCTGGGGCCAACGTCCTGACTTTC. This codes for CASSNEGLAGVAGANVLTF.

This chain joins TRBV4-1 and TRBJ1-5; D remains unclear. The CDR3 is 12 residues long. The germline V gene has CDR1 MGHRA and CDR2 YSYEKL. Deletions cut 3 bases from V and 4 bases from J, with 4 bases between. In nucleotides, the CDR3 is TGCGCCAGCAGCCACGCAAATCAGCCCCAGCATTTT. This translates into CASSHANQPQHF.

This clone was recorded once. The rearrangement joins TRBV25-1 to TRBJ2-2; TRBD2 agrees at 7 bases. The CDR3 spans 15 residues. The germline V gene encodes CDR1 MGHDK and CDR2 SYGVNS. V trimming: 3 bases; J trimming: 3 bases; junction bases outside the gene matches: 4. The CDR3 loop reads CASSEPGRDTGELFF. Here the CDR3 DNA reads TGTGCCAGCAGTGAGCCAGGGAGGGACACCGGGGAGCTGTTTTTT. Supplemented by reference TRBV25-1 and TRBJ2-2, the full variable domain reads EADIYQTPRYLVIGTGKKITLECSQTMGHDKMYWYQQDPGMELHLIHYSYGVNSTEKGDLSSESTVSRIRTEHFPLTLESARPSHTSQYLCASSEPGRDTGELFFGEGSRLTVL.

For the CDR3, the DNA is TGTGCCAGCAGCCCCTGGACAGGGGACACCGGGGAGCTGTTTTTT. Amino acid sequence: CASSPWTGDTGELFF. This chain uses TRBV4-2 with TRBJ2-2, with 9 bases matching TRBD1. Germline V lookup: CDR1 LGHNA, CDR2 YNFKEQ. This CDR3 contains 15 residues. V trimming: 4 bases; J trimming: 3 bases; junction bases outside the gene matches: 3.

The chain employs TRBV29-1 and TRBJ2-2; TRBD1 might be the D (6 bases). From germline, CDR1 is SQVTM and CDR2 ANQGSEA. V was pared by 6 bases and J by 2 bases, with 19 bases between. This CDR3 has 16 residues. The CDR3 coding sequence is TGCAGCGTCCGGGCCTCGGACAGCCATAACACCGGGGAGCTGTTTTTT. Protein product: CSVRASDSHNTGELFF.

This chain joins TRBV7-9 and TRBJ1-5, with D unresolved. The CDR3 sequence is 13 residues long. Germline-derived CDR1 and CDR2 are SEHNR and FQNEAQ (reference sequence). V was cut by 1 base and J by 6 bases, with 7 bases left in between. The CDR3 DNA reads as TGTGCCAGCAGCTTAGATCCGTTTCAGCCCCAGCATTTT. Protein product: CASSLDPFQPQHF.

The V gene is TRBV29-1, the J gene TRBJ2-1; 7 bases align to TRBD1. The germline V gene has CDR1 SQVTM and CDR2 ANQGSEA. The ends lost 7 bases at V and 0 bases at J; junction bases unmatched: 9. This CDR3 has 15 amino acids. Here the CDR3 DNA reads TGCAGCGCCGAGGGGGCTACAAGCTCCTACAATGAGCAGTTCTTC. It codes for CSAEGATSSYNEQFF.

The chain couples TRBV29-1 to TRBJ2-7; 13 positions match TRBD2. The V gene end was trimmed by 1 base and the J gene end by 4 bases; junction bases not matched to a gene: 10. Germline-derived CDR1 and CDR2 are SQVTM and ANQGSEA. This CDR3 has 17 amino acids. CDR3 in amino acids: CSVEGFIGTSGIYEQYF. CDR3 in DNA: TGCAGCGTTGAAGGTTTCATAGGGACTAGCGGGATTTACGAGCAGTACTTC.

This clone was observed a handful of times. The rearrangement uses TRBV4-1 and TRBJ2-5; D may be TRBD1 (5 bases). The length of the CDR3 is 15 residues. Germline V gene data show CDR1 as MGHRA and CDR2 as YSYEKL. Between the trimmed V and J ends, which lost 2 bases and 9 bases, there was a span of 19 bases. CDR3 loop: CASSQSPRAWVAQYF. The CDR3 DNA sequence: TGCGCCAGCAGCCAATCCCCCAGGGCTTGGGTGGCCCAGTACTTC.

This chain uses TRBV27 with TRBJ2-7; the match to TRBD2 covers 12 bases. This CDR3 is 14 amino acids long. The V and J ends lost 8 bases and 5 bases, in that order; junction bases with no gene match: 7. The germline CDR1 and CDR2 sequences are MNHEY and SMNVEV (reference sequence). CDR3 bases: TGTGCCAGCGGGACTAGCGGGTCATCCCACGAGCAGTACTTC. It is translated as CASGTSGSSHEQYF.

V usage is TRBV5-1 and J usage is TRBJ2-7; D unclear. The CDR3 covers 12 residues. In germline, CDR1 is SGHRS, CDR2 YFSETQ. The ends were cut back, 0 bases at V and 5 bases at J, with 6 bases in the middle. The CDR3 sequence: CASSLGTHEQYF. The CDR3 DNA reads TGCGCCAGCAGCTTGGGGACCCACGAGCAGTACTTC.

The CDR3 nucleotides are TGTGCCAGCATGGGGCTGCGGTACAATGAGCAGTTCTTC. It codes for CASMGLRYNEQFF. The V call is TRBV6-5, the J call TRBJ2-1; the D gene is possibly TRBD1 (5 bases). This CDR3 is 13 amino acids long. Germline V gene data show CDR1 as MNHEY and CDR2 as SVGAGI. V was shortened by 7 bases and J by 4 bases, with 11 bases between the two germline ends.

This chain links TRBV27 with TRBJ2-7; the D call may be TRBD1 or TRBD2 (5 bases each). The CDR3 extends over 13 amino acids. The germline V gene encodes CDR1 MNHEY and CDR2 SMNVEV (reference sequence). The V and J ends lost 6 bases and 0 bases respectively, with 9 bases between them. The CDR3 protein is CASSPGSSYEQYF. The CDR3, as DNA: TGTGCCAGCAGCCCAGGGAGCTCCTACGAGCAGTACTTC.

Only one count was recorded for this clone. V is TRBV6-4 and J is TRBJ2-1; tentatively, D is TRBD2 (6 bases). Germline values: CDR1 MRHNA, CDR2 SNTAGT. V was trimmed by 3 bases and J by 5 bases, leaving 11 bases between them. The CDR3 is made up of 14 amino acids. The CDR3 sequence: CASSEGGENNEQFF. As DNA, the CDR3 is TGTGCCAGCAGTGAGGGCGGGGAAAACAATGAGCAGTTCTTC.

V and J are TRBV28 and TRBJ2-1; 7 nucleotides match TRBD2. The V gene end was trimmed by 3 bases and the J gene end by 2 bases; junction bases not matched to a gene: 4. CDR1 is MDHEN, CDR2 SYDVKM, per germline. The CDR3 is 15 residues long. The CDR3 here is CASSFALAAYNEQFF. CDR3 DNA: TGTGCCAGCAGTTTCGCTCTAGCGGCCTACAATGAGCAGTTCTTC.

The gene calls are TRBV19 and TRBJ2-1; D may be TRBD1 (6 bases). Between the trimmed V and J ends, which lost 0 bases and 8 bases, there was a span of 14 bases. The CDR3 has 15 amino acids. Germline V gives CDR1 LNHDA, CDR2 SQIVND (reference sequence). In nucleotides, the CDR3 is TGTGCCAGTAGTATAGAAGTCGGGACACTCTATGAGCAGTTCTTC. Protein product: CASSIEVGTLYEQFF.

This sequence joins TRBV5-1 and TRBJ2-7; TRBD2 matches 10 bases. V lost 4 bases to trimming and J lost 3 bases; unmatched junction nucleotides: 1. Germline V gene sequence: CDR1 SGHRS, CDR2 YFSETQ. The CDR3 spans 13 residues. The CDR3 protein is CASSGLADYEQYF. Here the CDR3 DNA reads TGCGCCAGCAGCGGACTAGCGGACTACGAGCAGTACTTC.

The rearrangement joins TRBV27 to TRBJ1-1; no clear D gene. The length of the CDR3 is 14 residues. In germline, CDR1 is MNHEY, CDR2 SMNVEV (reference sequence). V lost 2 bases and J 1 base, leaving 8 bases between the germline ends. CDR3 region: CASSLGGENTEAFF. CDR3 nucleotide sequence: TGTGCCAGCAGTTTAGGCGGTGAGAACACTGAAGCTTTCTTT.

V gene TRBV7-8 combines with J gene TRBJ2-1; TRBD2 might be the D (6 bases). The CDR3 is 14 amino acids. Germline lookup yields CDR1 SGHVS and CDR2 FQNEAQ. Trimming took 5 bases from V and 2 from J, leaving 10 bases between them. DNA of the CDR3: TGTGCCAGCAGCCAGGCGGGGCCCTACAATGAGCAGTTCTTC. It is translated as CASSQAGPYNEQFF.

This chain uses TRBV6-1 with TRBJ2-1; TRBD2 matches at 11 bases. V lost 4 bases and J lost 8; bases outside the gene matches: 4. This CDR3 comprises 14 residues. Germline CDR1 MNHNS, CDR2 SASEGT. The chain's CDR3 is CASSGLAGSDEQFF. CDR3 coding DNA: TGTGCCAGCAGTGGACTAGCGGGATCGGATGAGCAGTTCTTC.

V is TRBV4-2 and J is TRBJ2-5, with D possibly matching TRBD2 (5 bases). The V end lost 1 base, the J end lost 2 bases, and 11 bases lay between the germline ends. This CDR3 comprises 15 residues. Germline V gene lookup returns CDR1 LGHNA and CDR2 YNFKEQ. The DNA for the CDR3 is TGTGCCAGCAGCCAAGGGACTCATGATCAAGAGACCCAGTACTTC. Its translation: CASSQGTHDQETQYF.

The genes are TRBV29-1 and TRBJ2-7, with 7 bases that match TRBD1. CDR1 is SQVTM, CDR2 ANQGSEA, per germline. The CDR3 totals 15 residues. V lost 6 bases and J lost 2; bases outside the gene matches: 13. The CDR3 is CSVTHVGTATYEQYF. The CDR3 DNA sequence: TGCAGCGTAACACACGTCGGGACAGCTACCTACGAGCAGTACTTC.